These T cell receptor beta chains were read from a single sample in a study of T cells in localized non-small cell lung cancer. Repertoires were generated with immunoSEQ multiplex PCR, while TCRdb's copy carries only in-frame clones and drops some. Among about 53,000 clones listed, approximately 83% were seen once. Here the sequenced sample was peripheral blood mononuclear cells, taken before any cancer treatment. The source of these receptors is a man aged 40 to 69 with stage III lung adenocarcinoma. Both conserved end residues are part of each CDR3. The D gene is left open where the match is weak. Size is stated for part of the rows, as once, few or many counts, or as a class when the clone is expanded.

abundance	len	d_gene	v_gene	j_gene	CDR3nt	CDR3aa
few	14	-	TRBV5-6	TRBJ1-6	TGTGCCAGCAGCTTACCGGGGATTAATTCACCCCTCCACTTT	CASSLPGINSPLHF
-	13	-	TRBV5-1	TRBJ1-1	TGCGCCAGCAGCTTGGCAGGGACCACTGAAGCTTTCTTT	CASSLAGTTEAFF
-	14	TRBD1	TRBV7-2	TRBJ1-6	TGTGCCAGCAGAGGACAGGGGGGTTATTCACCCCTCCACTTT	CASRGQGGYSPLHF
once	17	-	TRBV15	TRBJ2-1	TGTGCCACCAGCAGAGATCTCGACACTGTTGATAACAATGAGCAGTTCTTC	CATSRDLDTVDNNEQFF
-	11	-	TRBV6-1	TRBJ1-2	TGTGCCAGCAGCTGGGGAGGGGGCTACACCTTC	CASSWGGGYTF
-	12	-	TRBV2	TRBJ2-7	TGTGCCAGCAGTGAAGCGAGCTACGAGCAGTACTTC	CASSEASYEQYF
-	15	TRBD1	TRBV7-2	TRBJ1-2	TGTGCCAGCAGCTTAGGACAGGGGGCCGACTATGGCTACACCTTC	CASSLGQGADYGYTF
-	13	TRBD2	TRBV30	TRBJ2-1	TGTGCCTGGACGGGACTAGACCCCCTGGAGCAGTTCTTC	CAWTGLDPLEQFF
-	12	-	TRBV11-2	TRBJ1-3	TGTGCCAGCACTCTCTCTGGAAACACCATATATTTT	CASTLSGNTIYF
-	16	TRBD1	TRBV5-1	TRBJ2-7	TGCGCCAGCAGCTCGGGACAGGCGGTGCGGGAACCCGAGCAGTACTTC	CASSSGQAVREPEQYF
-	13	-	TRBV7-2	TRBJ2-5	TGTGCCAGCAGCTATGACAGGCAAGAGACCCAGTACTTC	CASSYDRQETQYF
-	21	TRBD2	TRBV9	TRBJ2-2	TGTGCCAGCAGCCCTGCCGGCGTGACTAGCGGGGGATTCACAAACACCGGGGAGCTGTTTTTT	CASSPAGVTSGGFTNTGELFF
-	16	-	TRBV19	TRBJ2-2	TGTGCCAGTAGTCCTTTAGGTATCGGGAACACCGGGGAGCTGTTTTTT	CASSPLGIGNTGELFF
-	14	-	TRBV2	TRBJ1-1	TGTGCCAGCAGTGAAGTCGGCGTTGTCACTGAAGCTTTCTTT	CASSEVGVVTEAFF
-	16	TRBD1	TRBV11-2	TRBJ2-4	TGTGCCAGCAGCCGCCCGGGACAGGGGGCCAAAAACATTCAGTACTTC	CASSRPGQGAKNIQYF
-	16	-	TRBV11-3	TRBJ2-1	TGTGCCAGCAGCTTTATCGCGGGATGGGGGTACAATGAGCAGTTCTTC	CASSFIAGWGYNEQFF
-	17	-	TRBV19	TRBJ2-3	TGTGCCAGTAGTATAGATCCGGGCAGGTTTAGCACAGATACGCAGTATTTT	CASSIDPGRFSTDTQYF
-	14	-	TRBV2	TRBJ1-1	TGTGCCAGCAGTGATGGGTTAGGGAACACTGAAGCTTTCTTT	CASSDGLGNTEAFF
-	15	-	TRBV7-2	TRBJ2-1	TGTGCCAGCAGCTTGGGGAAGAGCTCCTACAATGAGCAGTTCTTC	CASSLGKSSYNEQFF
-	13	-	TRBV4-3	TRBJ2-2	TGCGCCAGCAGCAATTCGAACACCGGGGAGCTGTTTTTT	CASSNSNTGELFF
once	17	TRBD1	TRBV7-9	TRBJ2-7	TGTGCCAGCAGCTTATACTCCCATCGACAGGGGGCCTACGAGCAGTACTTC	CASSLYSHRQGAYEQYF
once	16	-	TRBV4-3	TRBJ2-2	TGCGCCAGCACCCCTCGCCCTGACAGGAACACCGGGGAGCTGTTTTTT	CASTPRPDRNTGELFF
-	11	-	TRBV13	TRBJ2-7	TGTGCCAGCAGAAACTACTACGAGCAGTACTTC	CASRNYYEQYF
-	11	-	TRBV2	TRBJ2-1	TGTGCTATAGACAGCTACAATGAGCAGTTCTTC	CAIDSYNEQFF
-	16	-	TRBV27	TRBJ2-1	TGTGCCAGCAGTTTATCGATTGGGCTTGCTTACAATGAGCAGTTCTTC	CASSLSIGLAYNEQFF
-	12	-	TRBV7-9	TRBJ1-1	TGTGCCAGTCGCCTAGGGAGTGCTGAAGCTTTCTTT	CASRLGSAEAFF
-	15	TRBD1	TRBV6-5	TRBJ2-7	TGTGCCAGCAGTTACTCAGGGGGCAGCTCCTACGAGCAGTACTTC	CASSYSGGSSYEQYF
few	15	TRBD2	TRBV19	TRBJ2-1	TGTGCCAGTAGGTGGACTAGCGGGAACGACAATGAGCAGTTCTTC	CASRWTSGNDNEQFF
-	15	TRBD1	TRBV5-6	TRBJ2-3	TGTGCCAGCAGCTTGAAACAGGGGGGCGCGGATACGCAGTATTTT	CASSLKQGGADTQYF
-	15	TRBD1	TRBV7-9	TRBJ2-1	TGTGCCAGCAGCAATCGACAGGGTGTGAACAATGAGCAGTTCTTC	CASSNRQGVNNEQFF
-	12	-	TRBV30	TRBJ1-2	TGTGCCTGGGGGGGAGGCAGGAAAGGCTACACCTTC	CAWGGGRKGYTF
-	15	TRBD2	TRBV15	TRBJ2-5	TGTGCCACCAGCAGAGATCGGCTAGCGGGAGAGGCCCAGTACTTC	CATSRDRLAGEAQYF
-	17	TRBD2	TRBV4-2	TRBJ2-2	TGTGCCAGCAGCCAAGAAGAAGCGGGGGCTAACACCGGGGAGCTGTTTTTT	CASSQEEAGANTGELFF
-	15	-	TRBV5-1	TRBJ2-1	TGCGCCAGCAGCTTGCCCGGGGAGGCCTACAATGAGCAGTTCTTC	CASSLPGEAYNEQFF
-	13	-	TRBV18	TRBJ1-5	TGTGCCAGCTCACCGGAAGCTAATCAGCCCCAGCATTTT	CASSPEANQPQHF
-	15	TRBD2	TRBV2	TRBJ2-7	TGTGCCAGCAGTGAAGGTAGCGGGGGGACCTACGAGCAGTACTTC	CASSEGSGGTYEQYF
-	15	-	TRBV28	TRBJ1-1	TGTGCCAGCAGTAGCCCGACGGCGGGGAACACTGAAGCTTTCTTT	CASSSPTAGNTEAFF
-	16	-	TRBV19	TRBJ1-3	TGTGCCATACCACGGGCCGTTTGGAGGGGGAGGAACACCATATATTTT	CAIPRAVWRGRNTIYF
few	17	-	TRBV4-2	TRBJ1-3	TGTGCCAGCAGCCAGGCCGAGGGGCGGACCTCTGGAAACACCATATATTTT	CASSQAEGRTSGNTIYF
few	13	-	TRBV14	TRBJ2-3	TGTGCCAGCAGAGCGGTCGGCACAGATACGCAGTATTTT	CASRAVGTDTQYF
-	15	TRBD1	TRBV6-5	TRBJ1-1	TGTGCCAGCAGTTTCGGGACAGGCAAATACACTGAAGCTTTCTTT	CASSFGTGKYTEAFF
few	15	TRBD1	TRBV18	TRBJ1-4	TGTGCCAGCTCACCATCACAGGGGGCAGGCGAAAAACTGTTTTTT	CASSPSQGAGEKLFF
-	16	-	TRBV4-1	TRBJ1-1	TGCGCCAGCAGCCAAGATCAACACAGAGTGATTACTGAAGCTTTCTTT	CASSQDQHRVITEAFF
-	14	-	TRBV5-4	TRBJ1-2	TGTGCCAGCAGCTCTGCAAGACAGTTGGAGGGCTACACCTTC	CASSSARQLEGYTF
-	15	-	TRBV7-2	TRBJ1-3	TGTGCCAGCAGCTTTGTTAGGGCTTCTGGAAACACCATATATTTT	CASSFVRASGNTIYF
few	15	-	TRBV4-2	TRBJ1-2	TGTGCCAGCAGCCAAGGTCTACAGGGTTTTGATGGCTACACCTTC	CASSQGLQGFDGYTF
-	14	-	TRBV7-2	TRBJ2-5	TGTGCCAGCAGCTTTCAGGGGGGTAAAGAGACCCAGTACTTC	CASSFQGGKETQYF
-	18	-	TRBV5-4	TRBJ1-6	TGTGCCAGCAGTCAAAAGGGCGCAGGAGGGTCCTTTTCTTCACCCCTCCACTTT	CASSQKGAGGSFSSPLHF
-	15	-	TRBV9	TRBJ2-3	TGTGCCAGCAGCGCGACGGACAGTAACACAGATACGCAGTATTTT	CASSATDSNTDTQYF
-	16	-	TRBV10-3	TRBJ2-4	TGTGCCATCAAAGCTGGGGGCCCTCAAGCCAAAAACATTCAGTACTTC	CAIKAGGPQAKNIQYF
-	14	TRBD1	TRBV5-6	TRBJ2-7	TGTGCCAGCAGTTACGACAGGGGATCCTACGAGCAGTACTTC	CASSYDRGSYEQYF
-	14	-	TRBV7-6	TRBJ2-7	TGTGCCAGCAGATCGGGGGACAGCACCTACGAGCAGTACTTC	CASRSGDSTYEQYF
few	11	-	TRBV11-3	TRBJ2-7	TGTGCCAGCAGCTATGGGTACGAGCAGTACTTC	CASSYGYEQYF